This TCR beta chain is drawn from a study of T cells in Graves' hyperthyroidism and ophthalmopathy. Of note for this clonotype: A single base separates this from a much larger clone, so it may be a read error.

RNA transcripts served as the template for amplifying TCR beta CDR3 regions. An initial round of RT-PCR targeting the TCR CDR3 relied on the HTBI primer set. Via MiXCR, TCRdb re-called the multiplex PCR reads, giving one row per CDR3 protein. The sample has about 350,000 distinct CDR3 sequences; roughly an eighth are singletons. At least 3 on the Clinical Activity Score was recorded for ophthalmopathy patients, who also had NOSPECS grade at least 4 and duration under 3 months. Not enrolled were patients with uncontrolled infection, other autoimmune disease, pregnancy or lactation. In making diagnoses, clinical symptoms, serum thyroxine and TRAb, thyroid ultrasound and orbital computed tomography were all used. The authors obtained PBMCs from about 9.5 ml of fresh peripheral blood. The CDR3 spans 14 residues. Germline lookup yields CDR1 SEHNR and CDR2 FQNEAQ (reference sequence).

The clonotype comes from a woman aged 40 to 50 with Graves' ophthalmopathy. J is TRBJ2-3 and V is TRBV7-9, with D uncertain. The specimen was blood. CDR3 DNA: TGTGCCAGCGGCTTCGTGGGTGCAACAGATACGCAGTATTTT. It specifies CASGFVGATDTQYF.